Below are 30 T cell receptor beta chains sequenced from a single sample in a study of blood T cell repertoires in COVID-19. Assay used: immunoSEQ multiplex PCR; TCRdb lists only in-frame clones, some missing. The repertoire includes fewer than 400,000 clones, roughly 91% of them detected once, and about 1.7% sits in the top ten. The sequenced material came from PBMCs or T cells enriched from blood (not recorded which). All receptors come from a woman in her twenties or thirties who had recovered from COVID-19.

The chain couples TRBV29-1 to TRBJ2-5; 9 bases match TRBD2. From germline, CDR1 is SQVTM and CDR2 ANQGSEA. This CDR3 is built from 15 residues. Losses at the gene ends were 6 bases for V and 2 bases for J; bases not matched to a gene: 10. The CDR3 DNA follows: TGCAGCGTCGCCAATCCCAGCGGGGGGCAAGAGACCCAGTACTTC. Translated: CSVANPSGGQETQYF.

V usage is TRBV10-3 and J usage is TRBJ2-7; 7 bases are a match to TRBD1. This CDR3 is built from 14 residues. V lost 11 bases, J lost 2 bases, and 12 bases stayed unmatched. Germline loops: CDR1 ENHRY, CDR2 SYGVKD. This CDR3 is CASSGGVGAYEQYF. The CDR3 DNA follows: TGTGCCTCGTCAGGGGGAGTTGGCGCCTACGAGCAGTACTTC.

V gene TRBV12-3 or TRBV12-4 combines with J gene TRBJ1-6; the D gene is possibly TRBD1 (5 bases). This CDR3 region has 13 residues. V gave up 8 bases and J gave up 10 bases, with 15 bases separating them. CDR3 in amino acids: CASLAGEGSPLHF. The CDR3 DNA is TGTGCCAGCTTAGCGGGGGAAGGGTCACCCCTCCACTTT.

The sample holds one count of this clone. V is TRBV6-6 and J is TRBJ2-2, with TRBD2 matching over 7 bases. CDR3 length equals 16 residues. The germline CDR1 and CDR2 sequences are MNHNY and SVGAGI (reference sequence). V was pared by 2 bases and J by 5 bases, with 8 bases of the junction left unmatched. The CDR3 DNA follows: TGTGCCAGCAGTTACACTGCGGGAGACGGGACCGGGGAGCTGTTTTTT. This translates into CASSYTAGDGTGELFF.

CDR3 loop: CASSWWTGGGQPQHF. CDR3 coding DNA: TGTGCCAGCAGTTGGTGGACAGGGGGCGGTCAGCCCCAGCATTTT. The chain combines TRBV28 with TRBJ1-5; 11 bases fit TRBD1. Germline V gene data show CDR1 as MDHEN and CDR2 as SYDVKM. With 4 bases clipped from V and 6 bases from J, the junction kept 5 bases outside the gene matches. The CDR3 runs 15 residues. Full variable domain (missing parts from reference TRBV28 and TRBJ1-5): DVKVTQSSRYLVKRTGEKVFLECVQDMDHENMFWYRQDPGLGLRLIYFSYDVKMKEKGDIPEGYSVSREKKERFSLILESASTNQTSMYLCASSWWTGGGQPQHFGDGTRLSIL.

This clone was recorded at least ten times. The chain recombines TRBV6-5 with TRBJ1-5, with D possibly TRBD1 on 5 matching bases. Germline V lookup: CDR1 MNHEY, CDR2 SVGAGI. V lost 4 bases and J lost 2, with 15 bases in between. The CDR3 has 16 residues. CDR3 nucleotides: TGTGCCAGCAGTTCTGGACGGGGGTCGGGCAATCAGCCCCAGCATTTT. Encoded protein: CASSSGRGSGNQPQHF.

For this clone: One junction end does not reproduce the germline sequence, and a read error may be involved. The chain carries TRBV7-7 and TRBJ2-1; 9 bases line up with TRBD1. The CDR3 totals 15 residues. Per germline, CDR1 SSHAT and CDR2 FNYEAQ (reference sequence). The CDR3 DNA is TGTGCTAGCAGCCTAGGACAGGGGACCTACAATGAGCAGTTCTTC. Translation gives CASSLGQGTYNEQFF.

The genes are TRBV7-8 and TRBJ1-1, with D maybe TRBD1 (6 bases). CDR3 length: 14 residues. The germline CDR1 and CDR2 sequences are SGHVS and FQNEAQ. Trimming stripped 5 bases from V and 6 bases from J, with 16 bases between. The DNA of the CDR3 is TGTGCCAGCAGCGCCATCCACAGGGCGGCTGAAGCTTTCTTT. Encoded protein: CASSAIHRAAEAFF. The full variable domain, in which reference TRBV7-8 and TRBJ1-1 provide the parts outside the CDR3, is GAGVSQSPRYKVAKRGQDVALRCDPISGHVSLFWYQQALGQGPEFLTYFQNEAQLDKSGLPSDRFFAERPEGSVSTLKIQRTQQEDSAVYLCASSAIHRAAEAFFGQGTRLTVV.

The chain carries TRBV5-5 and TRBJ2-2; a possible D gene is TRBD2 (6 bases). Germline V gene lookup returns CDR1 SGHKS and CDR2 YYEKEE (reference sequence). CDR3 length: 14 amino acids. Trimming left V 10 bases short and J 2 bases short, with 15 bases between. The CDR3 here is CAGRRDLNTGELFF. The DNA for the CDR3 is TGTGCCGGACGGCGGGACCTCAACACCGGGGAGCTGTTTTTT.

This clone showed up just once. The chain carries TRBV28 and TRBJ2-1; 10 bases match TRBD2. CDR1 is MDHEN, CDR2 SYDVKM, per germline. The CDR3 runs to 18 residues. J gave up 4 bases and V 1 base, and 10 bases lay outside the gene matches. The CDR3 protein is CASSLFSAGGPGYNEQFF. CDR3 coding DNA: TGTGCCAGCAGTTTATTCTCAGCGGGAGGGCCTGGATACAATGAGCAGTTCTTC. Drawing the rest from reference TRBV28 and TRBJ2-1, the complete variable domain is DVKVTQSSRYLVKRTGEKVFLECVQDMDHENMFWYRQDPGLGLRLIYFSYDVKMKEKGDIPEGYSVSREKKERFSLILESASTNQTSMYLCASSLFSAGGPGYNEQFFGPGTRLTVL.

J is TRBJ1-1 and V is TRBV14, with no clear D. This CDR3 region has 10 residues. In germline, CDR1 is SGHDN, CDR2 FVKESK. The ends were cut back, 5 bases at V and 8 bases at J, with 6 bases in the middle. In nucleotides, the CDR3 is TGTGCCAGCAGCATATCCGAAGCTTTCTTT. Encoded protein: CASSISEAFF.

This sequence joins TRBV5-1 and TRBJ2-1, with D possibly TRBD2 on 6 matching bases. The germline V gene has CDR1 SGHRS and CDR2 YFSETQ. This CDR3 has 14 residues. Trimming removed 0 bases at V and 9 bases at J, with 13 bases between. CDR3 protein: CASSLDGGGGEQFF. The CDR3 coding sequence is TGCGCCAGCAGCTTGGATGGGGGAGGAGGTGAGCAGTTCTTC.

CDR3 residues: CASSLAATGTGEAFF. CDR3 coding DNA: TGTGCCAGCAGCTTAGCGGCCACCGGGACAGGGGAAGCTTTCTTT. The chain has TRBV7-9 and TRBJ1-1, with 9 nucleotides matching TRBD1. Germline CDR1 is SEHNR and CDR2 is FQNEAQ (reference sequence). The CDR3 consists of 15 residues. The trim removed 0 bases at V and 8 bases at J, leaving 7 bases unmatched.

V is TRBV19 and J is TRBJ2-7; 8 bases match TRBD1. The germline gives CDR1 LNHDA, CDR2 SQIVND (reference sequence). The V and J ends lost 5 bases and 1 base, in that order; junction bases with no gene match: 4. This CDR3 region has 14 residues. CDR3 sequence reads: CASSPRQGSYEQYF. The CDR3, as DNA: TGTGCCAGTAGTCCTAGACAGGGGTCCTACGAGCAGTACTTC. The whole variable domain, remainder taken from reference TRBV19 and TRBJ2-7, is DGGITQSPKYLFRKEGQNVTLSCEQNLNHDAMYWYRQDPGQGLRLIYYSQIVNDFQKGDIAEGYSVSREKKESFPLTVTSAQKNPTAFYLCASSPRQGSYEQYFGPGTRLTVT.

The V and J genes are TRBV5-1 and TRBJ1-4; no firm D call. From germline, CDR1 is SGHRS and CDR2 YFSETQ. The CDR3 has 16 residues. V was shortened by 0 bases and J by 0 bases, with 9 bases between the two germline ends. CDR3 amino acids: CASSLVRDATNEKLFF. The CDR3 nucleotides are TGCGCCAGCAGCTTGGTGAGGGATGCAACTAATGAAAAACTGTTTTTT.

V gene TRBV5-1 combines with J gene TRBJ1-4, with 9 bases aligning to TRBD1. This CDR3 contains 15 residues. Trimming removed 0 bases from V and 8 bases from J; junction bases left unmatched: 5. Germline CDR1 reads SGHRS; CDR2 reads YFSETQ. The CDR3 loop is CASSLEGTGQEKLFF. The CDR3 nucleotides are TGCGCCAGCAGCTTGGAAGGGACAGGGCAGGAAAAACTGTTTTTT.

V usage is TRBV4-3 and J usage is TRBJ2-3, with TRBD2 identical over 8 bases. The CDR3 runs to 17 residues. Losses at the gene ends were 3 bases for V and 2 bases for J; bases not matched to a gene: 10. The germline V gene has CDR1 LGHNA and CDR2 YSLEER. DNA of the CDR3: TGCGCCAGCAGCCACGTACCGGGGGGGCTCCCCACAGATACGCAGTATTTT. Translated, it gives CASSHVPGGLPTDTQYF.

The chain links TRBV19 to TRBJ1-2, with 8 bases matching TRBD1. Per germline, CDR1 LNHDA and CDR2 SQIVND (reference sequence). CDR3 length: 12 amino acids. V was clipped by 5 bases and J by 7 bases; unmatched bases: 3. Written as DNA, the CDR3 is TGTGCCAGTAGTCCAGGGGGCTCTGGCTACACCTTC. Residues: CASSPGGSGYTF.

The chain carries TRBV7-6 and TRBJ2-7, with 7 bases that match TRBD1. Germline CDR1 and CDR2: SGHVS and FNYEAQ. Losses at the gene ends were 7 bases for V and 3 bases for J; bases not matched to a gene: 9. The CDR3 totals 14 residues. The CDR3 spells CASTKIRDSYEQYF. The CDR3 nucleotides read TGTGCCAGCACCAAAATCCGGGACAGCTACGAGCAGTACTTC.

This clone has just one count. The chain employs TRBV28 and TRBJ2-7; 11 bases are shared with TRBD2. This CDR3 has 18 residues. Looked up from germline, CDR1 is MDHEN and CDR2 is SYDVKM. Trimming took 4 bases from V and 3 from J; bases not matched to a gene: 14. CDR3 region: CASSYLLAGAPLGYEQYF. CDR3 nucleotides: TGTGCCAGCAGTTACCTACTAGCGGGAGCCCCCTTGGGCTACGAGCAGTACTTC.

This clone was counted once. The CDR3 nucleotides are TGTGCCTGGAGTGTAAGCGATCTCCCCGATTCACCCCTCCACTTT. Amino acids: CAWSVSDLPDSPLHF. J is TRBJ1-6 and V is TRBV30, with D unresolved. Germline V gives CDR1 GTSNPN, CDR2 SVGIG (reference sequence). The ends were cut back, 0 bases at V and 8 bases at J, with 14 bases in the middle. CDR3 size: 15 residues. Full variable domain (rest looked up from reference TRBV30 and TRBJ1-6): SQTIHQWPATLVQPVGSPLSLECTVEGTSNPNLYWYRQAAGRGLQLLFYSVGIGQISSEVPQNLSASRPQDRQFILSSKKLLLSDSGFYLCAWSVSDLPDSPLHFGNGTRLTVT.

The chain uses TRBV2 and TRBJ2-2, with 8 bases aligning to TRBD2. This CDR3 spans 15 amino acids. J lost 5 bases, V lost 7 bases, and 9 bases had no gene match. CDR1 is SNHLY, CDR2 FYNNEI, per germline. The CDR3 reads CASNSYGGETGELFF. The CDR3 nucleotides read TGTGCCAGCAATTCTTACGGGGGGGAAACCGGGGAGCTGTTTTTT.

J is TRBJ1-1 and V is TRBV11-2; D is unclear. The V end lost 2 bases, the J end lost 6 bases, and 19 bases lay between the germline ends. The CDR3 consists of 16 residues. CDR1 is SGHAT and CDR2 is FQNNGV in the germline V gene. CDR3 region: CASSLSGDRRGSEAFF. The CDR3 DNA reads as TGTGCCAGCAGCTTAAGCGGGGATAGAAGAGGGTCTGAAGCTTTCTTT.

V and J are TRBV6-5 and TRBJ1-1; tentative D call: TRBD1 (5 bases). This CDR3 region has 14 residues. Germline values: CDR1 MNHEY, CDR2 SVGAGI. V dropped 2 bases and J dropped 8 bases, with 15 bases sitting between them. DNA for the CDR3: TGTGCCAGCAGTTACCGACTGTGGGAGGGGGAAGCTTTCTTT. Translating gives CASSYRLWEGEAFF.

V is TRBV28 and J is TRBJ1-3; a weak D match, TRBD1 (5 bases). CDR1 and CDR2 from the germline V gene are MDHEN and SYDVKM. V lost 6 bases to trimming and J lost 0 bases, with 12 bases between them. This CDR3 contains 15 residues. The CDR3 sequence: CASRDTGVSGNTIYF. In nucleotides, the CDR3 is TGTGCCAGCAGGGACACAGGTGTCTCTGGAAACACCATATATTTT.

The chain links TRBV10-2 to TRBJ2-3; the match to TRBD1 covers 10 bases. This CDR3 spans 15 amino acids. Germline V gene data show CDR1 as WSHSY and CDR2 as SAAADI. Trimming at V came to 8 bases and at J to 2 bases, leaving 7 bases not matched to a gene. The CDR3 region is CASCTGTGVTDTQYF. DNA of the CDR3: TGCGCCAGCTGCACCGGGACAGGGGTCACAGATACGCAGTATTTT.

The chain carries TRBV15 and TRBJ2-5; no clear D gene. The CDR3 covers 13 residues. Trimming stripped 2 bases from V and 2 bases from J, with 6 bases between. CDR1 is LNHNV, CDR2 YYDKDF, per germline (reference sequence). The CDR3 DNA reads TGTGCCACCAGCAGAAGCACGCAAGAGACCCAGTACTTC. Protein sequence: CATSRSTQETQYF.

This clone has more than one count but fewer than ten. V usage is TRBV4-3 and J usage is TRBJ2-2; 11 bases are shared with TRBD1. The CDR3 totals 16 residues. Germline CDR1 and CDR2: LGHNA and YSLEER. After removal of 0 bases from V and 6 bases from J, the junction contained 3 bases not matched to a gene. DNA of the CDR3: TGCGCCAGCAGCCAAGATGGGACAGGGGGATCCGGGGAGCTGTTTTTT. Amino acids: CASSQDGTGGSGELFF.

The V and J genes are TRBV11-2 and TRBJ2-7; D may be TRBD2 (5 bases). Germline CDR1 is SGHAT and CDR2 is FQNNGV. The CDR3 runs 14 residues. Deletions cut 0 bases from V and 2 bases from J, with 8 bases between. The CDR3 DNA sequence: TGTGCCAGCAGCTTAGATAGCGCAGCCTACGAGCAGTACTTC. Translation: CASSLDSAAYEQYF.

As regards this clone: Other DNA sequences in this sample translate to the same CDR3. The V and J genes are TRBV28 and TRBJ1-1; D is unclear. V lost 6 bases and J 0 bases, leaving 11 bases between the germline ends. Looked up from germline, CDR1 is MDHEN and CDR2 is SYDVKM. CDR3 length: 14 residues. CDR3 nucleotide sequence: TGTGCCAGCAGCTTGGCGGGTATGAACACTGAAGCTTTCTTT. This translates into CASSLAGMNTEAFF.